The clone carrying this TCR beta chain was counted only a few times. Its antigen is not identified. UMIs and sample barcodes were carried by the TCR alpha and TCR beta cDNA libraries that 5'RACE produced using constant-segment primers. TCRdb used MiXCR to reprocess the 5' RACE reads, holding one entry per CDR3 protein. Of approximately 190,000 distinct CDR3 sequences in the sample, around 17% are singletons; the top ten hold roughly 2.4%. The data belong to a study of T-cell memory formation after mild COVID-19. Across the whole study: There were largely donor-specific TCR clusters. Study-level results: Some SARS-CoV-2-responding clones were already detected in memory before infection.

The sequence was obtained from an adult woman who had mild COVID-19 (a few samples of this study predate the infection). Cell type and time point are not known. Sequencing was done on a sample of PBMCs or a T cell subset sorted from them (not recorded which).

CDR3 bases: TGTGCCGGGGGTACGGGCGGCTACGAGCAGTACTTC. Encoded protein: CAGGTGGYEQYF. This chain links TRBV2 with TRBJ2-7; D possibly matches TRBD1 or TRBD2 (5 bases each). This CDR3 spans 12 amino acids. Germline V gene sequence: CDR1 SNHLY, CDR2 FYNNEI. Trimming cost V 11 bases and J 3 bases, with 14 bases left between them. Full variable domain (outside the CDR3, taken from reference TRBV2 and TRBJ2-7): EPEVTQTPSHQVTQMGQEVILRCVPISNHLYFYWYRQILGQKVEFLVSFYNNEISEKSEIFDDQFSVERPDGSNFTLKIRSTKLEDSAMYFCAGGTGGYEQYFGPGTRLTVT.